The rows below give T cell receptor beta chains drawn from one sample of a study of metastatic and nonmetastatic thyroid tumors. TCRdb re-called the PCR reads via MiXCR. The sample yields some 15,000 clones, approximately 15% seen once. Sample: blood. The origin of the receptors is a female donor with papillary thyroid cancer or a benign thyroid nodule (not recorded which). Some clones in this sample may be carry-over from other donors' samples. CDR3s include the opening cysteine and the closing phenylalanine or tryptophan. The order of the fields is CDR3 protein, CDR3 DNA, D gene, CDR3 length, clone size, J gene, V gene. D genes are given only for firm matches. Clone size, where shown, is once, few, many, or a class for clones that have expanded.

CASSGGQTYEQYF	TGTGCCAGCAGCGGGGGACAGACCTACGAGCAGTACTTC	TRBD1	13	many	TRBJ2-7	TRBV3-1
CANGQGGHTQYF	TGTGCCAACGGACAGGGTGGGCATACGCAGTATTTT	TRBD1	12	medium-sized	TRBJ2-3	TRBV6-1
CASTPGGTYNEQFF	TGTGCCAGCACCCCCGGGGGGACGTACAATGAGCAGTTCTTC	TRBD2	14	.	TRBJ2-1	TRBV27
CASSFLAGGPNTGELFF	TGCGCCAGCAGCTTTCTAGCGGGAGGGCCGAACACCGGGGAGCTGTTTTTT	TRBD2	17	many	TRBJ2-2	TRBV5-1
CASSQQGAGGYTF	TGTGCCAGCAGCCAACAAGGGGCGGGAGGCTACACCTTC	.	13	many	TRBJ1-2	TRBV3-1
CASSLRETQYF	TGTGCCAGCAGCTTAAGGGAGACCCAGTACTTC	.	11	.	TRBJ2-5	TRBV5-4
CASSSYTGTSRRETQYF	TGCGCCAGCAGCTCCTACACTGGGACATCGCGGAGGGAGACCCAGTACTTC	.	17	many	TRBJ2-5	TRBV5-1
CASSLGRGLAGGGSQYF	TGTGCCAGCAGCTTAGGGCGGGGGCTAGCGGGTGGTGGGTCCCAGTACTTC	TRBD2	17	.	TRBJ2-5	TRBV7-2
CASSTGFYEQYF	TGTGCCAGTAGTACAGGTTTCTACGAGCAGTACTTC	.	12	medium-sized	TRBJ2-7	TRBV19
CASSTIGTGYNSPLHF	TGTGCCAGCAGTACCATCGGGACAGGCTATAATTCACCCCTCCACTTT	TRBD1	16	.	TRBJ1-6	TRBV6-1
CASSPGQGAYEQYF	TGTGCCAGCAGTCCGGGACAGGGGGCGTACGAGCAGTACTTC	TRBD1	14	few	TRBJ2-7	TRBV12-3/TRBV12-4
CASSYSMGGSYNEQFF	TGTGCCAGCAGTTACTCGATGGGGGGCTCCTACAATGAGCAGTTCTTC	.	16	medium-sized	TRBJ2-1	TRBV6-5
CASLQFSGYGQPQHF	TGTGCCAGTCTTCAATTCTCAGGGTACGGTCAGCCCCAGCATTTT	.	15	many	TRBJ1-5	TRBV19
CASSLQWGGETQYF	TGTGCCAGCAGCTTACAATGGGGTGGAGAGACCCAGTACTTC	.	14	.	TRBJ2-5	TRBV7-8
CASSPGQGRYEQYF	TGTGCCAGCAGCCCAGGACAGGGGCGCTACGAGCAGTACTTC	TRBD1	14	many	TRBJ2-7	TRBV5-6
CASRAVRGLDTQYF	TGCGCCAGCAGGGCGGTGCGGGGATTAGATACGCAGTATTTT	.	14	many	TRBJ2-3	TRBV5-1
CASSGTENQPQHF	TGTGCCAGTAGTGGGACGGAGAATCAGCCCCAGCATTTT	.	13	.	TRBJ1-5	TRBV19
CSVVPAGSSYEQYF	TGCAGCGTTGTCCCGGCAGGGTCTTCCTACGAGCAGTACTTC	.	14	.	TRBJ2-7	TRBV29-1
CASSESRTGMGYEQYF	TGCGCCAGCAGTGAGTCGAGGACAGGGATGGGCTACGAGCAGTACTTC	TRBD1	16	many	TRBJ2-7	TRBV10-1
CASTVGPGEFSPLHF	TGTGCCAGTACGGTGGGGCCGGGGGAATTTTCACCCCTCCACTTT	.	15	medium-sized	TRBJ1-6	TRBV19